At least ten counts were recorded for the clone carrying this T cell receptor (beta chain). Donors were all healthy Caucasians. TCRdb reanalysed the 5' RACE reads using MiXCR and keeps one entry per CDR3 protein. The data show roughly 230,000 distinct CDR3 sequences, with about 8.9% seen just once and 2.5% to 3.5% held by the top ten. The sample belongs to a study of identical twins. V gave up 1 base and J gave up 2 bases; unmatched junction bases: 8. Germline loops: CDR1 SGHRS, CDR2 YFSETQ. The CDR3 length is 17 residues. The same specimen was also included in a second study, on yellow fever vaccine responses in identical twins.

The chain joins TRBV5-1 to TRBJ2-1; 8 positions match TRBD2. The sequence was obtained from a woman in her late teens or twenties in good health. The specimen was CD8+ T cells sorted from blood. This CDR3 reads CASSLNGGAGPYNEQFF. In nucleotides, the CDR3 is TGCGCCAGCAGCTTGAACGGGGGGGCCGGCCCCTACAATGAGCAGTTCTTC.